This T cell receptor beta chain was sequenced during a study of T cell responses to AZD1222 COVID-19 vaccine. Using immunoSEQ multiplex PCR, the repertoire was profiled, and TCRdb retains in-frame clones only, with some absent. This sample carries about 160,000 clones, 91% of them seen once, and the ten largest clones take approximately 1.9%. On this clone: Its antigen is unknown.

Study conclusions and caveats: Clonal diversity may have been underestimated in mostly white British donors. Two AZD1222 administrations were followed by greater Spike-specific TCR breadth and depth. Mapped onto spike, vaccine-associated CD4 TCRs spanned it and were dominant at 160-218 and 743-854.

This CDR3 has 15 residues. The germline CDR1 and CDR2 sequences are MNHEY and SMNVEV (reference sequence). V was cut by 0 bases and J by 7 bases, with 13 bases left in between. The material sequenced was peripheral blood, taken on day 0 of AZD1222 vaccination. The chain recombines TRBV27 with TRBJ1-5; perhaps TRBD1 as D (5 bases). The receptor comes from an adult in good health. CDR3 nucleotide sequence: TGTGCCAGCAGTTTATCGGTGGGGGTTACACAGCCCCAGCATTTT. Its translation: CASSLSVGVTQPQHF.